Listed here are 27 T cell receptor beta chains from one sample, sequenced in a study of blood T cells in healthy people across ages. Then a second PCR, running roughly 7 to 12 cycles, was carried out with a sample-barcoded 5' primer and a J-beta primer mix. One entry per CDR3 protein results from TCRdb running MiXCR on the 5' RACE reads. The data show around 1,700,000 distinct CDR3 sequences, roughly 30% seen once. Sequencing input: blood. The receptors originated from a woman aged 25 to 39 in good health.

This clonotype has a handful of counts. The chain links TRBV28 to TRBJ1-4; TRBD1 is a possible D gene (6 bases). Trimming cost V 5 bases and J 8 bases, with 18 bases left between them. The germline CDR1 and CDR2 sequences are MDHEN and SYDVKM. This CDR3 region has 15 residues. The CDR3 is CASSSSVQGGEKLFF. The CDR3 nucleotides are TGTGCCAGCAGTAGCTCCGTACAGGGCGGGGAAAAACTGTTTTTT.

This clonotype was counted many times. This CDR3 is CASKTDNQPQHF. CDR3 sequence (DNA): TGTGCCAGCAAGACGGACAATCAGCCCCAGCATTTT. This chain links TRBV6-4 with TRBJ1-5; no clear D gene. The CDR3 consists of 12 residues. Germline V gives CDR1 MRHNA, CDR2 SNTAGT. Trimming shortened V by 7 bases and J by 3 bases, and 7 bases separated the two germline ends.

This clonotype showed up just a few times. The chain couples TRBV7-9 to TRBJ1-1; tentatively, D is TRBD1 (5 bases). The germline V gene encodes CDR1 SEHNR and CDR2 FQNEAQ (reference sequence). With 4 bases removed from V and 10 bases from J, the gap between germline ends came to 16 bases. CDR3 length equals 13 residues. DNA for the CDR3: TGTGCCAGCAGCTCAGAAGCACCGACAGCAGCTTTCTTT. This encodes CASSSEAPTAAFF.

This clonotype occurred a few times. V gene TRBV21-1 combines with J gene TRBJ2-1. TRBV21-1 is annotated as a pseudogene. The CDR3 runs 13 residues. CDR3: CASREGPYNEQFF. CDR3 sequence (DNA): TGTGCCAGCAGGGAGGGCCCCTACAATGAGCAGTTCTTC.

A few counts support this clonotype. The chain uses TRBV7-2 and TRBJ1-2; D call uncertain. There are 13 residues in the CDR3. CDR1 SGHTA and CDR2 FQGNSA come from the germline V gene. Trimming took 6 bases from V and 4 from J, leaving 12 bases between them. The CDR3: CASSYGEIYGYTF. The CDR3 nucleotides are TGTGCCAGCAGTTATGGGGAGATCTATGGCTACACCTTC.

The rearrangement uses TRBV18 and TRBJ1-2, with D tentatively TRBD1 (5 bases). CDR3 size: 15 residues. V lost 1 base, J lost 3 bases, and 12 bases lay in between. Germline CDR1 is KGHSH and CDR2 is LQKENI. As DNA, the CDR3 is TGTGCCAGCTCACCACTTTCAGGGAGGGACTATGGCTACACCTTC. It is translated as CASSPLSGRDYGYTF.

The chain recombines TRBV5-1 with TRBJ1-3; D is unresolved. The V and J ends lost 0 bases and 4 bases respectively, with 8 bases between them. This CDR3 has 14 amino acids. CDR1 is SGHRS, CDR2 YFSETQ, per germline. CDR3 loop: CASSLGTAGNTIYF. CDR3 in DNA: TGCGCCAGCAGCTTGGGGACTGCCGGAAACACCATATATTTT.

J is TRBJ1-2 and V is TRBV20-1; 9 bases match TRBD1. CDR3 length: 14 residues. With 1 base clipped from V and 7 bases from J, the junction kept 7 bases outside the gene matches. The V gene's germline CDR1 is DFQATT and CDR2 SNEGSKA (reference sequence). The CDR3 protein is CSARGTGAVGGYTF. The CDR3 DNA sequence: TGCAGTGCTAGAGGGACAGGGGCGGTTGGTGGCTACACCTTC.

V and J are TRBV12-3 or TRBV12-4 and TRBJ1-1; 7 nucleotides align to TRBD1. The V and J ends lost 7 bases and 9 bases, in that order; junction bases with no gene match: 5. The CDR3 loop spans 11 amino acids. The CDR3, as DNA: TGTGCCAGCAATACAGGGGTTAAAGCTTTCTTT. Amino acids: CASNTGVKAFF.

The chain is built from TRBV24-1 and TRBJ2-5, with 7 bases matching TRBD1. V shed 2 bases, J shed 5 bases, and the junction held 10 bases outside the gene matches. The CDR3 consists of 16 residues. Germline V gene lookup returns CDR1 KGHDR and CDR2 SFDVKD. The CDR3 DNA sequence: TGTGCCACCAGTGATTCGGAAATGACAGGGCAGGAGACCCAGTACTTC. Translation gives CATSDSEMTGQETQYF.

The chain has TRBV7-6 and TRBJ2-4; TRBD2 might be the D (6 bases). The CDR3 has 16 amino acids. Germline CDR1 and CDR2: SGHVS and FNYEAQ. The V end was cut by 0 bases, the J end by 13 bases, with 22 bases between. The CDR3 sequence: CASSLALAGTLHEQYF. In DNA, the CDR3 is TGTGCCAGCAGCTTAGCGCTGGCGGGAACCCTCCATGAGCAGTACTTC.

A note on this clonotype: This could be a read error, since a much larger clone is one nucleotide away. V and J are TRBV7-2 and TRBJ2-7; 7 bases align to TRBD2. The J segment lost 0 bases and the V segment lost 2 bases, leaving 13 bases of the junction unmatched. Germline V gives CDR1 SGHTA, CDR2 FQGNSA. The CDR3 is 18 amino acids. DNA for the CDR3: TGTGCCAGCAGCTTATATATTACTAGCGCTTCGACCTCCTACGAGCAGTACTTC. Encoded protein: CASSLYITSASTSYEQYF.

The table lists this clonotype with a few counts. Written as DNA, the CDR3 is TGTGCCAGCAGCCTGGGTGGCCGGCCTAGCAATCAGCCCCAGCATTTT. Amino acid sequence: CASSLGGRPSNQPQHF. The V gene is TRBV12-3 or TRBV12-4, the J gene TRBJ1-5; D not resolved. CDR3 length equals 16 residues. V shed 6 bases and J shed 0 bases, with 15 bases lying between them.

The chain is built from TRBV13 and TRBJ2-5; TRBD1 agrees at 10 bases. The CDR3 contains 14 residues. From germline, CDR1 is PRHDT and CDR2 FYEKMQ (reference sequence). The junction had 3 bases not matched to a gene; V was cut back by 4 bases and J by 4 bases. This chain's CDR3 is CASSSGDRGETQYF. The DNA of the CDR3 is TGTGCCAGCAGCTCCGGGGACAGGGGAGAGACCCAGTACTTC.

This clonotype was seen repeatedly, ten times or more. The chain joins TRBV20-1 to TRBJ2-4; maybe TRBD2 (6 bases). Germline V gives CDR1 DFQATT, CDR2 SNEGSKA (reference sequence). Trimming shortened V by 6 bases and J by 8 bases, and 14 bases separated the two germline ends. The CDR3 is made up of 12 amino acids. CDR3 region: CSALGSGDIQYF. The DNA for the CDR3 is TGCAGTGCCTTAGGGTCGGGGGACATTCAGTACTTC.

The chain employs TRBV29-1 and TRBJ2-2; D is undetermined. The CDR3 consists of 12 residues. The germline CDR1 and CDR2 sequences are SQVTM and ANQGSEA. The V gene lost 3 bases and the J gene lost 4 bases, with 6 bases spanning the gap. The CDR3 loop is CSVDDPTGELFF. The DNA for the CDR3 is TGCAGCGTTGATGACCCCACCGGGGAGCTGTTTTTT.

The CDR3 loop is CASSPGGTSMETQYF. CDR3 in DNA: TGTGCCAGCAGCCCCGGGGGAACTAGCATGGAGACCCAGTACTTC. The V and J genes are TRBV11-2 and TRBJ2-5; maybe TRBD2 (6 bases). This CDR3 region has 15 residues. CDR1 is SGHAT and CDR2 is FQNNGV in the germline V gene. The germline V and J ends were trimmed by 5 bases and 5 bases, with 18 bases remaining between them. The full variable domain, completed using reference TRBV11-2 and TRBJ2-5, is EAGVAQSPRYKIIEKRQSVAFWCNPISGHATLYWYQQILGQGPKLLIQFQNNGVVDDSQLPKDRFSAERLKGVDSTLKIQPAKLEDSAVYLCASSPGGTSMETQYFGPGTRLLVL.

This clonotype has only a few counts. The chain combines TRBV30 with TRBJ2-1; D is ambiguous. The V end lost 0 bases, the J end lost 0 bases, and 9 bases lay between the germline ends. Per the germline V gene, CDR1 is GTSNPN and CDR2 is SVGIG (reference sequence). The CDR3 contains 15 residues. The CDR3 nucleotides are TGTGCCTGGAGTGTTCGAATGAGCTCCTACAATGAGCAGTTCTTC. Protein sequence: CAWSVRMSSYNEQFF.

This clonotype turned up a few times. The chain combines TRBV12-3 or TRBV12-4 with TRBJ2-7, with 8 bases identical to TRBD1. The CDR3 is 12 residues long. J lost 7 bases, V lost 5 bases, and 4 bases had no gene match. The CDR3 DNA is TGTGCCAGCAGTGGACAGGGTGAGGAGCAGTACTTC. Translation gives CASSGQGEEQYF.

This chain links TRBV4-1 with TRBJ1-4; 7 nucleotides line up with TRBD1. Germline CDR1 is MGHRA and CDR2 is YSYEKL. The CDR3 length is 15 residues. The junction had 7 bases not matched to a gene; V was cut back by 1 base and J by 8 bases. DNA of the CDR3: TGCGCCAGCAGCCAAGTCGGAGGGGGCCTCGAAAAACTGTTTTTT. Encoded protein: CASSQVGGGLEKLFF.

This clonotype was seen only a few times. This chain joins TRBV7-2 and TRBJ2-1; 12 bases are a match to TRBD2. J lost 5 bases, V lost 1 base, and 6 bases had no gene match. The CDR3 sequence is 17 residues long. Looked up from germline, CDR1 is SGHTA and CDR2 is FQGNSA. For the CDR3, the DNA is TGTGCCAGCAGCTTAGGAGCCCTAGCGGGGGGGGACAATGAGCAGTTCTTC. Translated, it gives CASSLGALAGGDNEQFF. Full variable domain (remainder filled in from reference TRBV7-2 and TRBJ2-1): GAGVSQSPSNKVTEKGKDVELRCDPISGHTALYWYRQSLGQGLEFLIYFQGNSAPDKSGLPSDRFSAERTGGSVSTLTIQRTQQEDSAVYLCASSLGALAGGDNEQFFGPGTRLTVL.

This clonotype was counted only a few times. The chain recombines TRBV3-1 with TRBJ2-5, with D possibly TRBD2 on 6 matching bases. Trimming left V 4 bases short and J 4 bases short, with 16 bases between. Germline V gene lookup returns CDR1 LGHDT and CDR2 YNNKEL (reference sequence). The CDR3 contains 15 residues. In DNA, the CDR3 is TGTGCCAGCAGCCCTCTAGCGAGGTCCGTAGAGACCCAGTACTTC. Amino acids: CASSPLARSVETQYF.

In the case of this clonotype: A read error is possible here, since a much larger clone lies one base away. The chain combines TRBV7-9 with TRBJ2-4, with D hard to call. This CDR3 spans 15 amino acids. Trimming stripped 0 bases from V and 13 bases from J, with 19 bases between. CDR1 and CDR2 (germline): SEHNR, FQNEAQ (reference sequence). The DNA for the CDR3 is TGTGCCAGCAGCTTAGCTCCCGTCGGCTCCTACAAGCAGTACTTC. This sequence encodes CASSLAPVGSYKQYF.

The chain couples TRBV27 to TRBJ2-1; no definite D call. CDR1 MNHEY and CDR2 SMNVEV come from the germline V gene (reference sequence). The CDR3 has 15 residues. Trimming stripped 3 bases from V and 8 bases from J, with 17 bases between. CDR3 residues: CASSFKNLVVDEQFF. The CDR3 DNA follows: TGTGCCAGCAGTTTTAAGAACCTAGTGGTTGATGAGCAGTTCTTC.

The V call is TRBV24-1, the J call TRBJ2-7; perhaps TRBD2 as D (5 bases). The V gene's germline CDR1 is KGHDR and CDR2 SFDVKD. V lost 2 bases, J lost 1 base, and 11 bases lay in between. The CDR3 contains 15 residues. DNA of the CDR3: TGTGCCACCAGTGATTACGCGGGTGGGTCCTACGAGCAGTACTTC. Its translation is CATSDYAGGSYEQYF.

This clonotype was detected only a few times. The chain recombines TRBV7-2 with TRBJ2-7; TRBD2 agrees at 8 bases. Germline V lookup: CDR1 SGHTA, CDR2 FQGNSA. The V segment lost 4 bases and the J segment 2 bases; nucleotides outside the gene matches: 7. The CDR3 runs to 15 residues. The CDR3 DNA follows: TGTGCCAGCAGCTGGGTAGCGGGACCGACCTACGAGCAGTACTTC. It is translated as CASSWVAGPTYEQYF.

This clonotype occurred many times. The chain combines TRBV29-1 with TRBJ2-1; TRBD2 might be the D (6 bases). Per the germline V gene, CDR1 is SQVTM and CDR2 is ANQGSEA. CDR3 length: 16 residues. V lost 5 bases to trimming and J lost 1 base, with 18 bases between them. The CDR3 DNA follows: TGCAGCGTTATCCTCTCTAGCGCTGCTTCCTACAATGAGCAGTTCTTC. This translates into CSVILSSAASYNEQFF.